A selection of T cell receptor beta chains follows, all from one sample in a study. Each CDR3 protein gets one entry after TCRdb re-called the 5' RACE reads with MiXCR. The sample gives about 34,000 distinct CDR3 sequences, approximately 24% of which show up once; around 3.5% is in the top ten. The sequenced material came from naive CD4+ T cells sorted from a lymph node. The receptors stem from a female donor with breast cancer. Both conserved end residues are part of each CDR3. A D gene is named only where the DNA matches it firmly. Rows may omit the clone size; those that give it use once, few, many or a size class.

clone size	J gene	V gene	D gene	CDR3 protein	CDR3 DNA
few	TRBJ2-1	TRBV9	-	CASARSPTRRNEQFF	TGTGCCAGTGCTCGTTCCCCGACTAGGAGGAATGAGCAGTTCTTC
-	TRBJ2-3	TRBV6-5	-	CASSYLKAFGTGTDTQYF	TGTGCCAGCAGTTACCTAAAGGCCTTCGGGACTGGCACAGATACGCAGTATTTT
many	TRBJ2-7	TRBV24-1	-	CATSDSSGNPYEQYF	TGTGCCACCAGTGATTCGTCAGGGAATCCCTACGAGCAGTACTTC
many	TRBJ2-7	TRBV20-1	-	CSALKSDLRASSYEQYF	TGCAGTGCTCTTAAATCGGATCTCAGGGCTAGCTCCTACGAGCAGTACTTC
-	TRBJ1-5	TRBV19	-	CASSKMGAGDQPQHF	TGTGCCAGTAGTAAAATGGGGGCCGGGGATCAGCCCCAGCATTTT
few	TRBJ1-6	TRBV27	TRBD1	CASSSGTGASPLHF	TGTGCCAGCAGTTCCGGGACAGGGGCTTCACCCCTCCACTTT
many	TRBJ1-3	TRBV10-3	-	CATSVGRDGNTIYF	TGTGCCACCTCTGTAGGCAGGGACGGAAACACCATATATTTT
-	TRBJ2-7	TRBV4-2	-	CASSQYPGDGRMTYEQYF	TGTGCCAGCAGCCAATACCCTGGGGACGGAAGGATGACCTACGAGCAGTACTTC
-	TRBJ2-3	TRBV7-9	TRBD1	CASSSPGTGLTDTQYF	TGTGCCAGCAGCTCTCCCGGGACAGGGTTGACAGATACGCAGTATTTT
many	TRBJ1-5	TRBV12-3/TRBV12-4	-	CASSLGNSQPQHF	TGTGCCAGCAGTTTAGGGAACAGCCAGCCCCAGCATTTT
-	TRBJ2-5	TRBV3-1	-	CASSQDLGAQETQYF	TGTGCCAGCAGCCAAGATTTGGGAGCTCAAGAGACCCAGTACTTC
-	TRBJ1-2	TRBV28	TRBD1	CASRIPTGDGYTF	TGTGCCAGCAGAATTCCGACAGGGGATGGCTACACCTTC
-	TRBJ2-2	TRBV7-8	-	CALTPGNTGELFF	TGTGCACTTACCCCCGGGAACACCGGGGAGCTGTTTTTT
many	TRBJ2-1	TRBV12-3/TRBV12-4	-	CASSLRTNNEQFF	TGTGCCAGCAGTTTACGTACGAACAATGAGCAGTTCTTC
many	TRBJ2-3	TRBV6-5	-	CASSFGGRGDTQYF	TGTGCCAGCAGTTTTGGGGGCCGGGGAGATACGCAGTATTTT
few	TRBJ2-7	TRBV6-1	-	CASSEVLGADTYEQYF	TGTGCCAGCAGTGAAGTCCTGGGGGCCGATACCTACGAGCAGTACTTC
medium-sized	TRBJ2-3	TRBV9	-	CASSVVGDTDTQYF	TGTGCCAGCAGCGTGGTTGGAGACACAGATACGCAGTATTTT
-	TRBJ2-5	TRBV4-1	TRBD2	CASSRGGSGRALGEAQYF	TGCGCCAGCAGCCGCGGGGGGAGCGGGAGGGCCTTGGGAGAGGCCCAGTACTTC
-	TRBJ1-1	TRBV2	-	CASRGRLNTEAFF	TGTGCCAGCAGGGGACGCCTGAACACTGAAGCTTTCTTT
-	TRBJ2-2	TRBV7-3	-	CASSLRGTGELFF	TGTGCCAGCAGCTTAAGAGGCACCGGGGAGCTGTTTTTT
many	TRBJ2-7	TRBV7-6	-	CASSPRPFIGEQYF	TGTGCCAGCAGCCCGCGACCCTTTATCGGCGAGCAGTACTTC
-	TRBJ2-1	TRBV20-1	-	CSAREAQGTLVDEQFF	TGCAGTGCTAGGGAAGCACAGGGAACCCTTGTCGATGAGCAGTTCTTC
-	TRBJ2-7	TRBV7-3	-	CASSLNPQGNEQYF	TGTGCCAGCAGCTTAAACCCACAGGGAAACGAGCAGTACTTC
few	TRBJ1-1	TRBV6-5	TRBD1	CASSFGGTGGSEAFF	TGTGCCAGCAGTTTCGGGGGGACAGGGGGCTCTGAAGCTTTCTTT
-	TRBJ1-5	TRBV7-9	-	CASSKPGNQPQHF	TGTGCCAGCAGCAAACCAGGGAATCAGCCCCAGCATTTT
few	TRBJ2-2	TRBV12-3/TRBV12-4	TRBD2	CASIIAGGQAGELFF	TGTGCCAGCATTATAGCGGGAGGGCAAGCCGGGGAGCTGTTTTTT
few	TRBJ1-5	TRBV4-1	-	CASSRLLSSNQPQHF	TGCGCCAGCAGCCGACTACTGAGTAGCAATCAGCCCCAGCATTTT
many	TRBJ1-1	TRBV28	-	CASSEGHYTEAFF	TGTGCCAGCAGTGAGGGGCACTACACTGAAGCTTTCTTT
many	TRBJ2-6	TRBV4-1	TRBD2	CASSQDRGAGANVLTF	TGCGCCAGCAGCCAAGATCGGGGGGCTGGGGCCAACGTCCTGACTTTC
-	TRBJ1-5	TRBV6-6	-	CASDGGTPSNQPQHF	TGTGCCAGCGATGGAGGGACCCCTTCCAATCAGCCCCAGCATTTT
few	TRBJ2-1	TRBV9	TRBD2	CASSATSGRGVAQFF	TGTGCCAGCAGCGCGACTAGCGGGAGAGGCGTTGCGCAGTTCTTC